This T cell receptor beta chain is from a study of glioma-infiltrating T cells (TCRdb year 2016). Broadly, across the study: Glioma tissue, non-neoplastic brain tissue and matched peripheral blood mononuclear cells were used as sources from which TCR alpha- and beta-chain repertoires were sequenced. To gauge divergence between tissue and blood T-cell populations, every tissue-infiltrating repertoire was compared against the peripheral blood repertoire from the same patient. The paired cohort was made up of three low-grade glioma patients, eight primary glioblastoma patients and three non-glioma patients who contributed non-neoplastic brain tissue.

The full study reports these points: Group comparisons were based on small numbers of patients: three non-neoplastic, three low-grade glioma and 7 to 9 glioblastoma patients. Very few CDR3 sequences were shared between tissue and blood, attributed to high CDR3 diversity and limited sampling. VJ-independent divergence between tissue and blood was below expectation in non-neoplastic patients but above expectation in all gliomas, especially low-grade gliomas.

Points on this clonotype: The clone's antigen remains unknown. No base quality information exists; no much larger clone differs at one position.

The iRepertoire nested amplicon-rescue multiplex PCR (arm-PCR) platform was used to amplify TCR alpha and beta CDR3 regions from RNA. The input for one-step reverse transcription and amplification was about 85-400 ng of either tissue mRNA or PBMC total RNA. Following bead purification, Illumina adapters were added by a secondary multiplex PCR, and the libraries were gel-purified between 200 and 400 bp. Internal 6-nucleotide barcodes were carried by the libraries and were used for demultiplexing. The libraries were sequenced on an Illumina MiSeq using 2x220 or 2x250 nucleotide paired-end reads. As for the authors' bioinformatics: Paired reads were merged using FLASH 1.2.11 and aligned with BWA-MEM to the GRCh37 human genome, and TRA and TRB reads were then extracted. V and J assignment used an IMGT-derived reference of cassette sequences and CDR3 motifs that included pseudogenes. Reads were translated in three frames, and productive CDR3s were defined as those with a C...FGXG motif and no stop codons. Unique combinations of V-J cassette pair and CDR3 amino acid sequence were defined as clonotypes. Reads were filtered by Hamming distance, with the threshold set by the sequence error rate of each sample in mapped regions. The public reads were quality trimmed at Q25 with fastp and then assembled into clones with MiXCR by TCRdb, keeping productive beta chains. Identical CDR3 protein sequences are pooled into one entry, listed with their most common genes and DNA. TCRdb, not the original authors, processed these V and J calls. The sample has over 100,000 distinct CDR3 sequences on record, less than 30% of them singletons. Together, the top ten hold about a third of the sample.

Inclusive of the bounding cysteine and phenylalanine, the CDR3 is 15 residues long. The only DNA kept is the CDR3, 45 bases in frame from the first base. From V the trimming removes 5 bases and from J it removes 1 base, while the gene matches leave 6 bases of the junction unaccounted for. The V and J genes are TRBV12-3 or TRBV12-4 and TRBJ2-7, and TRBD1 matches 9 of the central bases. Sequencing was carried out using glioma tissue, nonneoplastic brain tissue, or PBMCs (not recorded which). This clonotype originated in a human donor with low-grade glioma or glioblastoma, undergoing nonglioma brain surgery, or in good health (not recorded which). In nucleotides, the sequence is TGTGCCAGCAGTCCGACCGGGACAGGGTCCTACGAGCAGTACTTC. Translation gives CASSPTGTGSYEQYF.